Sequencing of this T cell receptor (beta chain) was carried out in a study of T cell responses to AZD1222 COVID-19 vaccine. Overall study findings and caveats: Researchers report vaccine-associated CD4 TCRs spanning spike, with dominance at 160-218 and 743-854. Elevations in Spike-specific TCR breadth and depth followed administration of two AZD1222 doses.

Sequenced by immunoSEQ multiplex PCR; TCRdb stores in-frame clones only, minus some. This table has around 140,000 clones, approximately 92% appearing once. A word on this clone: Its target is not known.

The CDR3 totals 11 residues. From germline, CDR1 is DFQATT and CDR2 SNEGSKA (reference sequence). V was shortened by 6 bases and J by 10 bases, with 15 bases between the two germline ends. The sequenced sample was peripheral blood, obtained on day 0 of AZD1222 vaccination. V is TRBV20-1 and J is TRBJ1-2; D possibly corresponds to TRBD1 (6 bases). The sequence derives from an adult in good health. DNA for the CDR3: TGCAGTGCCCGTGGAGGGGGGCTCTACACCTTC. Its protein product is CSARGGGLYTF.